This passage covers 30 T cell receptor beta chains from one sample sequenced in a study of T cell changes during pregnancy in multiple sclerosis. Here immunoSEQ multiplex PCR was the method, and the copy in TCRdb shows in-frame clones only, minus some. Of some 74,000 clones in the sample, about nine tenths were seen once. Source: peripheral blood, taken after pregnancy. Receptors were obtained from a female donor in good health, enrolled as a control in a pregnancy study.

V usage is TRBV5-4 and J usage is TRBJ2-5; D not resolved. This CDR3 spans 14 amino acids. Trimming stripped 0 bases from V and 1 base from J, with 7 bases between. The germline CDR1 and CDR2 sequences are SGHNT and YYREEE (reference sequence). CDR3 protein: CASSLVETQETQYF. The CDR3 nucleotides read TGTGCCAGCAGCTTGGTGGAGACCCAAGAGACCCAGTACTTC.

V gene TRBV19 combines with J gene TRBJ1-2; 7 bases are a match to TRBD1. Unmatched junction bases numbered 9, after V lost 6 bases and J lost 8 bases. The CDR3 has 13 residues. Germline V lookup: CDR1 LNHDA, CDR2 SQIVND (reference sequence). The chain's CDR3 is CASSTGQVRGYTF. Here the CDR3 DNA reads TGTGCCAGTAGCACTGGACAGGTGAGGGGCTACACCTTC.

The chain employs TRBV28 and TRBJ2-1; 14 bases fit TRBD2. The CDR3 runs 15 residues. Germline V CDR1 and CDR2: MDHEN, SYDVKM. The V gene end was trimmed by 6 bases and the J gene end by 9 bases; junction bases not matched to a gene: 7. The CDR3 nucleotides are TGTGCCAGCAGCCTGGGACTAGCGGGGGCGGGTGAGCAGTTCTTC. Translation gives CASSLGLAGAGEQFF.

The chain carries TRBV19 and TRBJ1-5; D possibly corresponds to TRBD1 (6 bases). Trimming stripped 2 bases from V and 6 bases from J, with 11 bases between. Germline lookup yields CDR1 LNHDA and CDR2 SQIVND (reference sequence). The CDR3 has 14 residues. The CDR3 DNA reads as TGTGCCAGTAGTATATCGGGGGGCGGTCAGCCCCAGCATTTT. Translated: CASSISGGGQPQHF. Together with reference TRBV19 and TRBJ1-5, the CDR3 gives the full variable domain: DGGITQSPKYLFRKEGQNVTLSCEQNLNHDAMYWYRQDPGQGLRLIYYSQIVNDFQKGDIAEGYSVSREKKESFPLTVTSAQKNPTAFYLCASSISGGGQPQHFGDGTRLSIL.

The rearrangement joins TRBV4-1 to TRBJ2-5; D remains ambiguous. Trimming left V 4 bases short and J 1 base short, with 10 bases between. Germline CDR1 is MGHRA and CDR2 is YSYEKL. CDR3 length: 14 residues. The CDR3: CASSPGASQETQYF. In nucleotides, the CDR3 is TGCGCCAGCAGCCCTGGCGCTAGCCAAGAGACCCAGTACTTC.

The V and J genes are TRBV29-1 and TRBJ2-1, with 8 nucleotides matching TRBD2. Germline CDR1 and CDR2: SQVTM and ANQGSEA. The V and J ends lost 6 bases and 0 bases, in that order; junction bases with no gene match: 4. CDR3 length equals 14 residues. The CDR3 bases are TGCAGCGTGTCGGGGGGGAGCTCCTACAATGAGCAGTTCTTC. Translation: CSVSGGSSYNEQFF.

J is TRBJ2-2 and V is TRBV2; D gene ambiguous. Trimming shortened V by 3 bases and J by 6 bases, and 8 bases separated the two germline ends. The CDR3 has 13 amino acids. From germline, CDR1 is SNHLY and CDR2 FYNNEI. The CDR3 loop reads CASSDSVAGELFF. The DNA for the CDR3 is TGTGCCAGCAGTGACTCGGTCGCCGGGGAGCTGTTTTTT.

The rearrangement links TRBV2 to TRBJ2-3; 11 bases match TRBD2. Germline assignment: CDR1 SNHLY and CDR2 FYNNEI. V lost 10 bases, J lost 4 bases, and 7 bases stayed unmatched. The CDR3 loop spans 14 amino acids. CDR3 protein: CAKLAGEKADTQYF. The CDR3 DNA reads as TGTGCCAAACTAGCGGGAGAGAAGGCAGATACGCAGTATTTT.

The rearrangement joins TRBV7-2 to TRBJ2-1, with TRBD1 as a possible D gene (5 bases). The CDR3 runs to 14 residues. Germline CDR1 and CDR2: SGHTA and FQGNSA. V was trimmed by 0 bases and J by 10 bases, leaving 13 bases between them. CDR3 nucleotides: TGTGCCAGCAGCTTAGCTGGGCAGGGTACCGAGCAGTTCTTC. Translation: CASSLAGQGTEQFF.

This clone came up a few times. J is TRBJ2-7 and V is TRBV7-2; tentative D call: TRBD2 (5 bases). Germline-derived CDR1 and CDR2 are SGHTA and FQGNSA. The CDR3 has 13 residues. Deletions cut 5 bases from V and 5 bases from J, with 13 bases between. The CDR3 nucleotides read TGTGCCAGCAGCCTCCGGGGTCTGGACGAGCAGTACTTC. This translates into CASSLRGLDEQYF.

This chain joins TRBV27 and TRBJ2-1; 14 nucleotides line up with TRBD2. Trimming cost V 3 bases and J 6 bases; bases outside gene matches: 4. Germline V gives CDR1 MNHEY, CDR2 SMNVEV (reference sequence). The CDR3 sequence is 16 residues long. DNA of the CDR3: TGTGCCAGCAGTTTTGGTGGACTAGCGGGAGGCAATGAGCAGTTCTTC. This codes for CASSFGGLAGGNEQFF.

CDR3 sequence (DNA): TGCGCCAGCAGCCAAGTTAGGGGTGCGCAGTATTTT. Translated, it gives CASSQVRGAQYF. V gene TRBV4-1 combines with J gene TRBJ2-3; tentatively, D is TRBD1 (5 bases). Germline V gene data show CDR1 as MGHRA and CDR2 as YSYEKL. The CDR3 extends over 12 amino acids. V lost 1 base, J lost 10 bases, and 9 bases lay in between.

The V gene is TRBV7-2, the J gene TRBJ2-5; TRBD2 agrees at 10 bases. The CDR3 consists of 16 residues. With V trimmed by 3 bases and J by 5 bases, 9 bases remained unmatched. Germline V lookup: CDR1 SGHTA, CDR2 FQGNSA. In nucleotides, the CDR3 is TGTGCCAGCAGCTTGACCGTGGGTAGCGGGAGGGAGACCCAGTACTTC. Its protein is CASSLTVGSGRETQYF.

The chain has TRBV29-1 and TRBJ2-1; TRBD1 matches 8 bases. The V gene end was trimmed by 8 bases and the J gene end by 7 bases; junction bases not matched to a gene: 10. CDR3 length: 13 amino acids. CDR1 and CDR2 (germline): SQVTM, ANQGSEA. DNA of the CDR3: TGCAGCCACTCCAGGGGGCCGAGAAATGAGCAGTTCTTC. It encodes CSHSRGPRNEQFF.

The genes are TRBV7-2 and TRBJ1-5; possible D gene TRBD1, 6 bases. Germline CDR1 is SGHTA and CDR2 is FQGNSA. V dropped 1 base and J dropped 6 bases, with 13 bases sitting between them. This CDR3 spans 15 amino acids. CDR3: CASSLVGGVGQPQHF. CDR3 DNA sequence: TGTGCCAGCAGCTTAGTAGGGGGGGTAGGTCAGCCCCAGCATTTT.

This clone appeared a few times. The chain uses TRBV28 and TRBJ1-5; D is unclear. The CDR3 length is 15 residues. Per germline, CDR1 MDHEN and CDR2 SYDVKM. Trimming took off 5 bases at V and 2 bases at J, with 13 bases between the two ends. The CDR3 nucleotides read TGTGCCAGCAGTCTTGAGGAAGAGGGCAATCAGCCCCAGCATTTT. It translates to CASSLEEEGNQPQHF.

The sample holds a few counts of this clone. This sequence joins TRBV6-1 and TRBJ1-5; maybe TRBD1 (5 bases). Germline assignment: CDR1 MNHNS and CDR2 SASEGT. This CDR3 is 14 amino acids long. V lost 3 bases and J 6 bases, leaving 12 bases between the germline ends. The DNA of the CDR3 is TGTGCCAGCAGTGAGAGGGGAGGCCCTCAGCCCCAGCATTTT. Its translation is CASSERGGPQPQHF.

The rearrangement uses TRBV11-2 and TRBJ2-3; 12 bases align to TRBD2. Germline lookup yields CDR1 SGHAT and CDR2 FQNNGV. The CDR3 length is 16 residues. J gave up 1 base and V 4 bases, and 3 bases lay outside the gene matches. The CDR3, as DNA: TGTGCCAGCAGCTCTAGACTAGCGGGGGGCACAGATACGCAGTATTTT. This sequence encodes CASSSRLAGGTDTQYF.

The chain employs TRBV7-2 and TRBJ2-3, with 12 bases fitting TRBD2. V was pared by 2 bases and J by 2 bases, with 8 bases of the junction left unmatched. The CDR3 contains 18 residues. The germline V gene has CDR1 SGHTA and CDR2 FQGNSA. The chain's CDR3 is CASSLYGLAGQFTDTQYF. As DNA, the CDR3 is TGTGCCAGCAGCTTATATGGACTAGCGGGGCAATTCACAGATACGCAGTATTTT.

This sequence joins TRBV6-4 and TRBJ1-2; 12 nucleotides align to TRBD1. CDR1 and CDR2 from the germline V gene are MRHNA and SNTAGT. The CDR3 runs 15 residues. The V segment lost 6 bases and the J segment 4 bases; nucleotides outside the gene matches: 6. CDR3 loop: CASRPGQGAGYGYTF. CDR3 DNA: TGTGCCAGCAGACCGGGACAGGGGGCCGGCTATGGCTACACCTTC.

The J gene is TRBJ2-1, the V gene TRBV28; 12 positions match TRBD2. Germline V gene sequence: CDR1 MDHEN, CDR2 SYDVKM. J lost 7 bases, V lost 2 bases, and 6 bases had no gene match. The CDR3 length is 16 residues. DNA for the CDR3: TGTGCCAGCAGTTTACGACTAGCGGGAGACGAGAATGAGCAGTTCTTC. Protein product: CASSLRLAGDENEQFF.

The DNA of the CDR3 is TGTGCCAGCAGTGTAGGACTAGCGCCCGGGGAGCTGTTTTTT. Residues: CASSVGLAPGELFF. V gene TRBV2 combines with J gene TRBJ2-2, with 9 bases that match TRBD2. This CDR3 comprises 14 residues. With V trimmed by 4 bases and J by 6 bases, 3 bases remained unmatched. Germline V CDR1 and CDR2: SNHLY, FYNNEI. The full variable domain, with the rest looked up from reference TRBV2 and TRBJ2-2, is EPEVTQTPSHQVTQMGQEVILRCVPISNHLYFYWYRQILGQKVEFLVSFYNNEISEKSEIFDDQFSVERPDGSNFTLKIRSTKLEDSAMYFCASSVGLAPGELFFGEGSRLTVL.

This chain uses TRBV19 with TRBJ1-6; TRBD1 matches 9 bases. Germline values: CDR1 LNHDA, CDR2 SQIVND (reference sequence). CDR3 length equals 15 residues. Trimming removed 1 base from V and 8 bases from J; junction bases left unmatched: 3. DNA of the CDR3: TGTGCCAGTAGTATAGGGACAGGGGTTGATTCACCCCTCCACTTT. It is translated as CASSIGTGVDSPLHF.

The J gene is TRBJ1-3, the V gene TRBV7-9; a possible D gene is TRBD1 (5 bases). The ends were cut back, 1 base at V and 4 bases at J, with 8 bases in the middle. Germline V CDR1 and CDR2: SEHNR, FQNEAQ (reference sequence). The CDR3 covers 14 residues. The CDR3 coding sequence is TGTGCCAGCAGCTTAGGGGGGGTCGGAAACACCATATATTTT. This gives the protein CASSLGGVGNTIYF.

A single count supports this clone. The V gene is TRBV4-1, the J gene TRBJ2-5; perhaps TRBD2 as D (5 bases). The CDR3 runs to 14 residues. Trimming left V 1 base short and J 5 bases short, with 11 bases between. From germline, CDR1 is MGHRA and CDR2 YSYEKL. CDR3 sequence reads: CASSQVAGSETQYF. CDR3 nucleotide sequence: TGCGCCAGCAGCCAAGTTGCGGGTTCTGAGACCCAGTACTTC.

J is TRBJ2-1 and V is TRBV9, with unresolved D. The germline V and J ends were trimmed by 4 bases and 7 bases, with 12 bases remaining between them. The CDR3 runs 13 residues. CDR1 and CDR2 from the germline V gene are SGDLS and YYNGEE. The CDR3 sequence: CASSPNEENEQFF. DNA of the CDR3: TGTGCCAGCAGCCCCAATGAGGAAAATGAGCAGTTCTTC.

The chain joins TRBV27 to TRBJ1-3; D is undetermined. The CDR3 consists of 13 residues. V was clipped by 7 bases and J by 6 bases, with 13 bases between them. In germline, CDR1 is MNHEY, CDR2 SMNVEV (reference sequence). CDR3 nucleotide sequence: TGTGCCAGCATCCTACAGACCTTAAACACCATATATTTT. Translated: CASILQTLNTIYF.

The chain joins TRBV2 to TRBJ2-3; 7 bases match TRBD2. Looked up from germline, CDR1 is SNHLY and CDR2 is FYNNEI. The CDR3 spans 13 residues. The V gene end was trimmed by 6 bases and the J gene end by 4 bases; junction bases not matched to a gene: 4. CDR3 bases: TGTGCCAGCAGAAAACTAGCGCCAGATACGCAGTATTTT. Protein sequence: CASRKLAPDTQYF.

This chain joins TRBV28 and TRBJ1-5; 11 nucleotides line up with TRBD1. Germline V gene sequence: CDR1 MDHEN, CDR2 SYDVKM. This CDR3 contains 16 residues. J was trimmed by 6 bases and V by 6 bases; bases with no gene match: 10. CDR3 residues: CASSSLGTGGGQPQHF. The CDR3, as DNA: TGTGCCAGCAGCTCTCTCGGGACAGGGGGGGGTCAGCCCCAGCATTTT. Using reference TRBV28 and TRBJ1-5 for the parts outside the CDR3, the full variable domain is DVKVTQSSRYLVKRTGEKVFLECVQDMDHENMFWYRQDPGLGLRLIYFSYDVKMKEKGDIPEGYSVSREKKERFSLILESASTNQTSMYLCASSSLGTGGGQPQHFGDGTRLSIL.

The rearrangement uses TRBV28 and TRBJ1-2, with D hard to call. Trimming removed 6 bases from V and 8 bases from J, with 10 bases in between. Germline lookup yields CDR1 MDHEN and CDR2 SYDVKM. The CDR3 spans 11 residues. This chain's CDR3 is CASSGLSGYTF. The CDR3 coding sequence is TGTGCCAGCAGCGGACTATCAGGCTACACCTTC.